What follows is one T cell receptor beta chain and its context. The V gene's germline CDR1 is SNHLY and CDR2 FYNNEI. J was trimmed by 3 bases and V by 8 bases; bases with no gene match: 8. This CDR3 is 14 amino acids long. This entry comes from a study of blood T cell repertoires in COVID-19. Study information: Sample material is recorded as cDNA or gDNA derived from T cells, B-cell-depleted T cells, or PBMCs.

Some clones are missing from TCRdb's copy, which holds only in-frame ones; the method was immunoSEQ multiplex PCR. Here the sample spans 18,000 or so clones, about four fifths being singletons. The receptor comes from a man aged 35 to 55 with active or convalescent COVID-19. V usage is TRBV2 and J usage is TRBJ2-7, with 9 bases fitting TRBD1. Input material: peripheral blood. The CDR3 here is CASGGQGFGYEQYF. The CDR3 DNA sequence: TGTGCCAGCGGGGGACAGGGTTTCGGCTACGAGCAGTACTTC.